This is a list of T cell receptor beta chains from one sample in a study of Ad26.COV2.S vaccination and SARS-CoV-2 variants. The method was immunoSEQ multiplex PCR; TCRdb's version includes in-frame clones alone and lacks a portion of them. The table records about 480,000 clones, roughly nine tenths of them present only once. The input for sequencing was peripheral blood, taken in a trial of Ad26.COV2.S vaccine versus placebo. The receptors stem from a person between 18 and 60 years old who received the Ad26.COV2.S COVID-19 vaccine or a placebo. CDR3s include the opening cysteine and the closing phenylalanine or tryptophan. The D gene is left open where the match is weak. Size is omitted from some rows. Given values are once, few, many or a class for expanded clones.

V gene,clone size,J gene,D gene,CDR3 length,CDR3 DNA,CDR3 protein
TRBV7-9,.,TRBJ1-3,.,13,TGTGCCAGCAGCCTCCCCGGTAGAAACACCATATATTTT,CASSLPGRNTIYF
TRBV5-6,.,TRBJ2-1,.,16,TGTGCCAGCAGCCTAAATTCCGACGACGCGGACAATGAGCAGTTCTTC,CASSLNSDDADNEQFF
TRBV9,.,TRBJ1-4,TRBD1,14,TGTGCCAGCAGCAAACAGGGGGCAGGTGAAAAACTGTTTTTT,CASSKQGAGEKLFF
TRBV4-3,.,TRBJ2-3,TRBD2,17,TGCGCCAGCAGCCAGTCGTCGACTAGCGGGAGGGAGGGTACGCAGTATTTT,CASSQSSTSGREGTQYF
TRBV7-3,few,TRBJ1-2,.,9,TGTGCCAGCAGCATGGGCTACACCTTC,CASSMGYTF
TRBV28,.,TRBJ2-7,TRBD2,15,TGTGCCAGCAGTTTGTCGGGCGGGAGCTCCTACGAGCAGTACTTC,CASSLSGGSSYEQYF
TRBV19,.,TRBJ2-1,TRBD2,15,TGTGCCAGTAGTATAGAGACTAGCGGGAGAACTGAGCAGTTCTTC,CASSIETSGRTEQFF
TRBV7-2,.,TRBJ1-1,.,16,TGTGCCAGCAGCCCGCACCCGGTGGGGGGGAACACTGAAGCTTTCTTT,CASSPHPVGGNTEAFF
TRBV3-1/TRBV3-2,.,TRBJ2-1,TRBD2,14,TGTGCCAGCAGCCCCCCGGGCGGGAGAGGTGAGCAGTTCTTC,CASSPPGGRGEQFF
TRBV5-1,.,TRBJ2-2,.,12,TGCGCCAGCAGCTTGGAGGTCGGGGAGCTGTTTTTT,CASSLEVGELFF
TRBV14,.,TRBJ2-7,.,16,TGTGCCAGCAGCCAACTTCGGACCCATGGTGTACGAGGGCAGTACTTC,CASSQLRTHGVRGQYF
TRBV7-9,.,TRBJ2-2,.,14,TGTGCCAGCAGCTTTGTAAAACAGGCCGGGGAGCTGTTTTTT,CASSFVKQAGELFF
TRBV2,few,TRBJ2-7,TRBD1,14,TGTGCCAGCTTCTCCGGGACAGGGACCTACGAGCAGTACTTC,CASFSGTGTYEQYF
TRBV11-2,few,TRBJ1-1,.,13,TGTGCCAGCAGCAACGGGGGAAACACTGAAGCTTTCTTT,CASSNGGNTEAFF
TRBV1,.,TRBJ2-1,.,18,.,CTSSQDGVAGGSYNEQFF
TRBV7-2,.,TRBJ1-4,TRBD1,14,TGTGCCAGCAGCCACGACGACAGGGTCGAAAAACTGTTTTTT,CASSHDDRVEKLFF
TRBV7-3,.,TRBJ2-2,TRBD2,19,TGTGCCAGCAGCTTAAGTGGCCTAGCGGGACCCAAAAACACCGGGGAGCTGTTTTTT,CASSLSGLAGPKNTGELFF
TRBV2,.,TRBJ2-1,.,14,TGTGCCAGCAATAAACTGAGTTCAAAAAATGAGCAGTTCTTC,CASNKLSSKNEQFF
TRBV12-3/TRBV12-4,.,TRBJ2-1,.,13,TGTGCCAGCAGGAGGACCGGGCTCAGTGAGCAGTTCTTC,CASRRTGLSEQFF
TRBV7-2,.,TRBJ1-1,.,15,TGTGCCAGCAGCTTAGGGGGGGGCGTGAACACTGAAGCTTTCTTT,CASSLGGGVNTEAFF
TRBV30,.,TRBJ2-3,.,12,TGTGCCTGGAGTAATACAGGGGATACGCAGTATTTT,CAWSNTGDTQYF
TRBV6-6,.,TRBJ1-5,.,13,TGTGCCAGCAGCCAATATGTAGGTCAGCCCCAGCATTTT,CASSQYVGQPQHF
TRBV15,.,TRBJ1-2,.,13,TGTGCCACCAGCAGAGAACTTAACTATGGCTACACCTTC,CATSRELNYGYTF
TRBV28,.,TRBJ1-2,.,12,TGTGCCAGCACCCGGACGGGCTATGGCTACACCTTC,CASTRTGYGYTF
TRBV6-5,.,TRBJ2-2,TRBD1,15,TGTGCCAGCAGTTACAGGGGGCTGAACACCGGGGAGCTGTTTTTT,CASSYRGLNTGELFF